These T cell receptor beta chains were read from a single sample in a study of blood T cells in healthy people across ages. MiXCR, run by TCRdb on the 5' RACE reads, gives a single entry per CDR3 protein. The repertoire holds approximately 360,000 distinct CDR3 sequences, with 52% as singletons. Material for sequencing was blood. Receptors were obtained from a man between 60 and 70 years old in good health. Each CDR3 is given with its conserved first and last residue. A D gene is named only where the DNA matches it firmly. Size values are once, few and many counts, or a class for expanded clones, and some rows have none.

j_gene	d_gene	abundance	v_gene	CDR3nt	CDR3aa
TRBJ1-1	-	-	TRBV13	TGTGCCAGCAGCCCCCTAGGGCGGGTTGGCCTGAACACTGAAGCTTTCTTT	CASSPLGRVGLNTEAFF
TRBJ2-5	TRBD2	few	TRBV15	TGTGCCACCAGCAGAGATCTTTCTAGCGGTGAGACCCAGTACTTC	CATSRDLSSGETQYF
TRBJ1-2	-	-	TRBV6-1	TGTGCCAGCAGTGAAGGACAGATAAACTATGGCTACACCTTC	CASSEGQINYGYTF
TRBJ1-2	-	-	TRBV25-1	TGTGCCAGCAGGGGGGGCGGCAGGAAAAACTATGGCTACACCTTC	CASRGGGRKNYGYTF
TRBJ2-1	-	-	TRBV10-3	TGTGCCATCAGAGGAGACGGGACACTCTACGAGCAGTTCTTC	CAIRGDGTLYEQFF
TRBJ2-1	TRBD2	many	TRBV12-3/TRBV12-4	TGTGCCAGCAGCAGGCGAGCGGGAGGGACCTACAATGAGCAGTTCTTC	CASSRRAGGTYNEQFF
TRBJ2-7	-	-	TRBV7-2	TGTGCCAGCAGCTTTATTGGAGGGCCCTACGAGCAGTACTTC	CASSFIGGPYEQYF
TRBJ1-2	-	once	TRBV25-1	TGTGCCAGCAGTGACCCCCGGGGCTACACCTTC	CASSDPRGYTF
TRBJ2-6	-	few	TRBV6-5	TGTGCCAGCGGAATCCACCGAGGTGGGGCCAACGTCCTGACTTTC	CASGIHRGGANVLTF
TRBJ2-7	-	few	TRBV21-1	TGTGCCAGCAGCAAGAAGGGACTAGCGGGAGCATGCTACGAGCAGTACTTC	CASSKKGLAGACYEQYF
TRBJ2-6	-	few	TRBV12-3/TRBV12-4	TGTGCCAGCAGTACCGGACAGCGAGGGGCCGGGGCCAACGTCCTGACTTTC	CASSTGQRGAGANVLTF
TRBJ1-2	-	-	TRBV30	TGTGCCCGAGTAGGGGCGGGCTATGGCTACACCTTC	CARVGAGYGYTF
TRBJ1-2	-	-	TRBV20-1	TGCAGTGCTGCTGGAGGGGGAGTGCTTTATGGCTACACCTTC	CSAAGGGVLYGYTF
TRBJ1-2	TRBD1	few	TRBV2	TGTGCCAGCCGCACAACCGGGACAGGGTATTATGGCTACACCTTC	CASRTTGTGYYGYTF
TRBJ1-6	-	few	TRBV6-5	TGTGCCAGCAGTTTCTATCCGCCCCCGGGCCAAAAAGGGGCCCTCCACTTT	CASSFYPPPGQKGALHF
TRBJ2-6	TRBD1	-	TRBV20-1	TGCAGTGCTAGAGAAAGTGGACAGGGGGCGTCAGGGGCCAACGTCCTGACTTTC	CSARESGQGASGANVLTF
TRBJ2-7	TRBD1	-	TRBV5-6	TGTGCCAGCAGCCGGCCTCAGGGGGCTGGCGAGCAGTACTTC	CASSRPQGAGEQYF
TRBJ2-5	-	-	TRBV12-3/TRBV12-4	TGTGCCAGCAATAGGGGGGAGACCCAGTACTTC	CASNRGETQYF
TRBJ2-1	-	-	TRBV21-1	TGTGCCAGGGCTCAGGGCCAAATCTACAATGAGCAGTTCTTC	CARAQGQIYNEQFF
TRBJ2-3	TRBD1	-	TRBV7-6	TGTGCCAGCAGCCGAAATTGGGACAGCCGGGCCAGCCCAGATACGCAGTATTTT	CASSRNWDSRASPDTQYF
TRBJ2-1	-	-	TRBV24-1	TGTGCCACCAGTAAGGGGCTACGGTACAATGAGCAGTTCTTC	CATSKGLRYNEQFF
TRBJ2-1	-	-	TRBV20-1	TGCAGTGCTAGCGCACTAGCATATGAGCAGTTCTTC	CSASALAYEQFF
TRBJ2-7	TRBD2	many	TRBV6-1	TGTGCCAGCAGTGAAGGGGGACTAGCCCCCTACGAGCAGTACTTC	CASSEGGLAPYEQYF
TRBJ2-3	-	once	TRBV28	TGTGCCAGCACCGCATCGGGACTCACAGATACGCAGTATTTT	CASTASGLTDTQYF
TRBJ1-2	TRBD1	-	TRBV7-6	TGTGCCAGCAGCTCTAACAGGGGGCTTGATGGCTACACCTTC	CASSSNRGLDGYTF
TRBJ2-1	TRBD2	-	TRBV12-3/TRBV12-4	TGTGCCAGCAGTTTAGGCGGACTAGGCTACAATGAGCAGTTCTTC	CASSLGGLGYNEQFF
TRBJ1-2	-	few	TRBV20-1	TGCAGTGCTAGCACTGGCGTTCGGTATGGCTACACCTTC	CSASTGVRYGYTF
TRBJ2-7	TRBD2	-	TRBV5-6	TGTGCCAGCAGCCGCAGCGGGGGGGCCGTCAATGAGCAGTACTTC	CASSRSGGAVNEQYF
TRBJ2-1	TRBD2	-	TRBV6-6	TGTGCCAGCAGTACCCTCGGACTAGCGGGGGTGGATGAGCAGTTCTTC	CASSTLGLAGVDEQFF
TRBJ2-1	TRBD2	-	TRBV4-2	TGTGCCTGCAGCCAAGAGACTAGCGGGGGGTACAATGAGCAGTTCTTC	CACSQETSGGYNEQFF
TRBJ1-1	TRBD1	few	TRBV6-5	TGTGCCAGCAGTTATCGCAGACAGGGCCACACTGAAGCTTTCTTT	CASSYRRQGHTEAFF
TRBJ2-7	-	-	TRBV11-1	TGTGCCAGCAGCCCTCTTCAAGTGTACGAGCAGTACTTC	CASSPLQVYEQYF
TRBJ2-7	-	few	TRBV5-1	TGCGCCAGCAGCTTATGGGGCTACGAGCAGTACTTC	CASSLWGYEQYF
TRBJ2-5	TRBD2	few	TRBV7-2	TGTGCCAGCCCAGCGGGGGAGACCCAGTACTTC	CASPAGETQYF